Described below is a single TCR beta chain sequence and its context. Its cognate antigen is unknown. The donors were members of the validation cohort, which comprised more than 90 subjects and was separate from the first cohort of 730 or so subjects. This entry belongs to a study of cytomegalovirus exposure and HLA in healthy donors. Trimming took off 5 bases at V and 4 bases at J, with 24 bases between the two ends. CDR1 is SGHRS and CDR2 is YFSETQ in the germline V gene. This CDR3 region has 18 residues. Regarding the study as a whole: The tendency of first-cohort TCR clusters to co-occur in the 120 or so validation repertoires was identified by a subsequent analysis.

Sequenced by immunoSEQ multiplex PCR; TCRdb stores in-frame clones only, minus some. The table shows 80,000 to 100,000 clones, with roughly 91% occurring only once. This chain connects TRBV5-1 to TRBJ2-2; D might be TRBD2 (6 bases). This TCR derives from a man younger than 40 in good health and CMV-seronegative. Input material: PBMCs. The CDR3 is CASRGELARPRGTGELFF. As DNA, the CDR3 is TGCGCCAGCAGAGGGGAGCTAGCGCGGCCGAGGGGCACCGGGGAGCTGTTTTTT.